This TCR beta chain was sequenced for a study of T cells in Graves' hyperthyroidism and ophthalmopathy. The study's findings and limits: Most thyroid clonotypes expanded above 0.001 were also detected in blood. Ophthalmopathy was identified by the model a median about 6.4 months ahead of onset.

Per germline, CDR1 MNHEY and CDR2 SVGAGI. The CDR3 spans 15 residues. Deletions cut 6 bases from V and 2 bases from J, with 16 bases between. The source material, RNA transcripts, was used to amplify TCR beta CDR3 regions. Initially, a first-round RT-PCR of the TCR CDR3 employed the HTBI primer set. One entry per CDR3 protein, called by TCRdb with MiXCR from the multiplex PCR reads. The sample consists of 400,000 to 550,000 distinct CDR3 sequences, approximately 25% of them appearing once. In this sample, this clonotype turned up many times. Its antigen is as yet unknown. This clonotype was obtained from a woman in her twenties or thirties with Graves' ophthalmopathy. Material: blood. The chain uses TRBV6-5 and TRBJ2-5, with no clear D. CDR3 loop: CASSRSRLLQETQYF. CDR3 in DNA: TGTGCCAGCAGCCGGAGCAGGCTCCTTCAAGAGACCCAGTACTTC.